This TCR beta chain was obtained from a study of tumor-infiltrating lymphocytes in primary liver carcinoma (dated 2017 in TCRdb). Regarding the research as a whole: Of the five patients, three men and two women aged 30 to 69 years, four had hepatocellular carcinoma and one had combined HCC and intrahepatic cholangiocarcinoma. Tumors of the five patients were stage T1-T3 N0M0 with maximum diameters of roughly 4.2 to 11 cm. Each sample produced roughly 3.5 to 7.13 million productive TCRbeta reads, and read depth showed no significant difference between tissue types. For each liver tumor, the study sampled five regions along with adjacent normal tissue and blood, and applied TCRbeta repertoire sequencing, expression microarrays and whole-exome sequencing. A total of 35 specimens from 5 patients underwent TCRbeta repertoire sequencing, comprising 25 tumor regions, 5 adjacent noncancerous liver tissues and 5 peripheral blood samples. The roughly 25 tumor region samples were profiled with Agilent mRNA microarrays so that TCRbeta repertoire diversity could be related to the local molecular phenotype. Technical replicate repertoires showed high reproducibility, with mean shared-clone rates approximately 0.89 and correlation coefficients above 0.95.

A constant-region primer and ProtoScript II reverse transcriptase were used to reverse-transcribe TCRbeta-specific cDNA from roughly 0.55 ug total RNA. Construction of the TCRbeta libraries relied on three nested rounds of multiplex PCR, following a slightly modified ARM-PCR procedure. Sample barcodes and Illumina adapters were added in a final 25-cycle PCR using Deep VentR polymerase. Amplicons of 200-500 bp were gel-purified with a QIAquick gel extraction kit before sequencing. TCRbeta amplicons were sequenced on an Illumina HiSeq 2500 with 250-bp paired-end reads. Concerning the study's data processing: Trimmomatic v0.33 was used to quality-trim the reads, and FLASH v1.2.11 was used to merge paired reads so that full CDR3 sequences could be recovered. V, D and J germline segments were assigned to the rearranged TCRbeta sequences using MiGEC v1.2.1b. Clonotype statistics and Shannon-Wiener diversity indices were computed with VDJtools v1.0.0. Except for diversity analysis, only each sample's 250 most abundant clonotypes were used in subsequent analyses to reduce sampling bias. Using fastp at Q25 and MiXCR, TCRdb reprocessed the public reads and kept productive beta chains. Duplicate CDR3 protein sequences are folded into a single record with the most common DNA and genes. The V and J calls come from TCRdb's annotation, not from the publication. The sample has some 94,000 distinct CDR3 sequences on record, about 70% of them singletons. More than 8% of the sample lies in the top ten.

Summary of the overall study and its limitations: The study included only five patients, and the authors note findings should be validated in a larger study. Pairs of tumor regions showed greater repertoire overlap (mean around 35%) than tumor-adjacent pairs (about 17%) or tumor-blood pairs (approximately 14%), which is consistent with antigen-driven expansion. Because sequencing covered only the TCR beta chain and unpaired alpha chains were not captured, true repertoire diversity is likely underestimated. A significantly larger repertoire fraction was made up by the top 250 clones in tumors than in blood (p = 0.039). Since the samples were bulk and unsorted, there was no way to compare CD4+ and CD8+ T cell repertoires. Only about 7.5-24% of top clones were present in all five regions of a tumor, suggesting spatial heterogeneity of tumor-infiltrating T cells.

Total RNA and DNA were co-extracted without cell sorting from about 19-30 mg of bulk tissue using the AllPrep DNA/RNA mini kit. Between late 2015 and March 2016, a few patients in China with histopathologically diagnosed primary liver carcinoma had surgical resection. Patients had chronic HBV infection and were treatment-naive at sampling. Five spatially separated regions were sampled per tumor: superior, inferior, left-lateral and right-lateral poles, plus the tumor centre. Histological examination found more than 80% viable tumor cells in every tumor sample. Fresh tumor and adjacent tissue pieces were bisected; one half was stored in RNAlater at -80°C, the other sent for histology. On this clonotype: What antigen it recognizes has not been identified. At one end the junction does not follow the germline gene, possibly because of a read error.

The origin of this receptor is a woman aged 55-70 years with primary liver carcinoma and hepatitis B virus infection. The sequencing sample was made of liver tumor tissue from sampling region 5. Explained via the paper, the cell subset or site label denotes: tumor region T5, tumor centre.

The bases are TGTACCAGCAGCTTAGGAGACTGCAATGAGCAATTCTTC. The resulting protein is CTSSLGDCNEQFF. The rearrangement joined TRBV11-3 to TRBJ2-1; too little of a D gene remains to name it. The CDR3 holds 13 amino acids from the cysteine to the phenylalanine. Kept here is only the CDR3 DNA, which spans 39 bases and is read in frame from base 1. The CDR1 and CDR2 encoded by the germline V gene are SGHNT and YENEEA. Reference TRBV11-3 and TRBJ2-1 proteins supply the regions before and after the CDR3; the full variable domain is: EAGVVQSPRYKIIEKKQPVAFWCNPISGHNTLYWYLQNLGQGPELLIRYENEEAVDDSQLPKDRFSAERLKGVDSTLKIQPAELGDSAVYLCTSSLGDCNEQFFGPGTRLTVL.